This T cell receptor beta chain was sequenced during a study of tissue T cells after allogeneic stem cell transplantation. V was pared by 0 bases and J by 3 bases, with 9 bases between. The germline gives CDR1 LGHNA, CDR2 YNLKQL (reference sequence). The CDR3 length is 14 residues. Indicated time point: mouse harvest day 7 after allogeneic transplant. Mouse grafts combined 10^7 T-cell-depleted bone marrow cells with 10^6 splenic CD5+ T cells. This clone turned up a few times. The germline and genes are mouse ones. The sequenced fragment ends 1 residue before the CDR3 boundary, so the rest is inferred from the germline J gene. TCRdb's copy holds only in-frame clones and misses some; the assay was immunoSEQ multiplex PCR. The sample lists a few thousand clones, 40% to 60% occurring once.

The rearrangement joins TRBV5 to TRBJ2-7, with TRBD1 as a possible D gene (6 bases). The clonotype was recovered from a female BALB/c mouse given C57BL/6 T cells with graft-versus-host disease after an allogeneic hematopoietic cell transplant. Sequenced sample: gut tissue. The CDR3 DNA, read in part, is TGTGCCAGCAGCCAAGATTGGGACAACTATGAACAGTAC. It encodes CASSQDWDNYEQY. The entire CDR3 reads CASSQDWDNYEQYF.